The source of this TCR beta chain is a study of tumor-infiltrating lymphocytes in glioblastoma multiforme. Germline CDR1 is MGHRA and CDR2 is YSYEKL. V lost 0 bases and J 3 bases, leaving 9 bases between the germline ends. The CDR3 covers 14 residues. TCR beta libraries were built from RNA through three nested multiplex PCR rounds using modified ARM-PCR. TCRB cDNA was made from approximately 550 ng total RNA. MiXCR, run by TCRdb on the multiplex PCR reads, gives a single entry per CDR3 protein. This table holds about 10,000 distinct CDR3 sequences, roughly 70% found once. Sequenced input: brain tumor tissue. This sequence joins TRBV4-1 and TRBJ2-7, with D unclear. The sequence was obtained from a male donor with glioblastoma. The CDR3 DNA sequence: TGCGCCAGCAGCCAAGAAGCAGGATACTACGAGCAGTACTTC. It encodes CASSQEAGYYEQYF.